The 16 T cell receptor beta chains below were found in one sample sequenced in a study of T cells in Graves' hyperthyroidism and ophthalmopathy. Amplification of TCR beta CDR3 regions was performed using RNA transcripts as template. Primed by the HTBI set, a first-round RT-PCR was run on the TCR CDR3. TCRdb ran MiXCR on the multiplex PCR reads and lists one entry per CDR3 protein. The repertoire holds 690,000 or so distinct CDR3 sequences, over 15% seen once, with approximately 16% in the top ten. Sequences were obtained from blood. The receptors were sampled from a woman aged 45 to 65 with Graves' hyperthyroidism that later progressed to Graves' ophthalmopathy.

This clonotype was seen repeatedly, ten times or more. This chain connects TRBV12-3 or TRBV12-4 to TRBJ1-2; D ambiguous. This CDR3 is 12 amino acids long. V lost 3 bases and J lost 4, with 6 bases in between. The CDR3 nucleotides read TGTGCCAGCAGTTTGGGTAGCTATGGCTACACCTTC. Amino acids: CASSLGSYGYTF.

In its sample, this clonotype was seen many times. This rearrangement joins TRBV18 to TRBJ2-5; 10 nucleotides agree with TRBD1. CDR3 length: 19 residues. Germline values: CDR1 KGHSH, CDR2 LQKENI. Germline trimming cut 5 bases from V and 3 bases from J; bases unmatched to any gene: 18. The CDR3 protein is CASSTTGGDMRGAEETQYF. CDR3 sequence (DNA): TGTGCCAGCTCAACGACAGGGGGCGACATGAGAGGGGCAGAAGAGACCCAGTACTTC.

This clonotype was counted between two and nine times. CDR3 DNA: TGTGCCATCAGTGAACGGGACAGGGTCGATGAGCAGTTCTTC. Its translation is CAISERDRVDEQFF. The chain carries TRBV10-3 and TRBJ2-1; TRBD1 agrees at 9 bases. Looked up from germline, CDR1 is ENHRY and CDR2 is SYGVKD. The CDR3 is made up of 14 amino acids. The trim removed 3 bases at V and 8 bases at J, leaving 5 bases unmatched.

The genes are TRBV24-1 and TRBJ1-1; D is possibly TRBD1 (5 bases). Trimming shortened V by 7 bases and J by 6 bases, and 14 bases separated the two germline ends. Germline loops: CDR1 KGHDR, CDR2 SFDVKD. The CDR3 has 13 amino acids. CDR3 region: CATRSIGAPEAFF. Written as DNA, the CDR3 is TGTGCCACCAGAAGCATAGGGGCTCCTGAAGCTTTCTTT.

This clonotype was seen at least ten times. The J gene is TRBJ1-2, the V gene TRBV3-1, with a tentative D call TRBD1 (5 bases). The CDR3 is made up of 16 amino acids. The germline V and J ends were trimmed by 6 bases and 5 bases, with 22 bases remaining between them. Germline CDR1 LGHDT, CDR2 YNNKEL (reference sequence). CDR3 DNA: TGTGCCAGCAGTCCGGAATTACAGGTCCTGAGGTATGGCTACACCTTC. Its protein is CASSPELQVLRYGYTF. The whole variable domain, remainder taken from reference TRBV3-1 and TRBJ1-2, is DTAVSQTPKYLVTQMGNDKSIKCEQNLGHDTMYWYKQDSKKFLKIMFSYNNKELIINETVPNRFSPKSPDKAHLNLHINSLELGDSAVYFCASSPELQVLRYGYTFGSGTRLTVV.

This clonotype occurred many times. The chain recombines TRBV11-2 with TRBJ2-2, with D unresolved. Per germline, CDR1 SGHAT and CDR2 FQNNGV. V shed 1 base and J shed 3 bases, with 6 bases lying between them. This CDR3 is 14 amino acids long. The CDR3 DNA follows: TGTGCCAGCAGCTTAGTACGGGACACCGGGGAGCTGTTTTTT. This sequence encodes CASSLVRDTGELFF.

This clonotype was seen ten or more times. This chain uses TRBV20-1 with TRBJ2-5; D is possibly TRBD1 or TRBD2 (5 bases each). Germline loops: CDR1 DFQATT, CDR2 SNEGSKA (reference sequence). The CDR3 totals 12 residues. V shed 4 bases and J shed 3 bases, with 9 bases lying between them. CDR3 region: CSANGAEETQYF. The CDR3 nucleotides read TGCAGTGCTAACGGGGCCGAAGAGACCCAGTACTTC.

The rearrangement joins TRBV12-3 or TRBV12-4 to TRBJ2-1; 10 positions match TRBD2. Trimming took 0 bases from V and 7 from J; bases not matched to a gene: 6. CDR3 length: 16 amino acids. The CDR3, as DNA: TGTGCCAGCAGTTTAGCGTGGCTAGCGGGGGTTAATGAGCAGTTCTTC. Translation gives CASSLAWLAGVNEQFF.

In this sample, this clonotype turned up many times. The V and J genes are TRBV7-9 and TRBJ2-3; D perhaps matches TRBD2 (6 bases). In germline, CDR1 is SEHNR, CDR2 FQNEAQ (reference sequence). This CDR3 is built from 13 residues. In DNA form, the CDR3 reads TGTGCACTCCGGAGGGGTACGACAGATACGCAGTATTTT. The encoded protein is CALRRGTTDTQYF.

This clonotype was observed a few times. The chain is built from TRBV9 and TRBJ2-1; TRBD2 aligns across 8 bases. Looked up from germline, CDR1 is SGDLS and CDR2 is YYNGEE. V was pared by 6 bases and J by 10 bases, with 9 bases of the junction left unmatched. The CDR3 contains 13 residues. The CDR3 loop is CASTPREGYEQFF. Written as DNA, the CDR3 is TGTGCCAGCACCCCTCGGGAGGGGTACGAGCAGTTCTTC.

In this sample, this clonotype turned up a few times. The chain employs TRBV12-3 or TRBV12-4 and TRBJ2-7; 11 nucleotides match TRBD2. V gave up 8 bases and J gave up 7 bases; unmatched junction bases: 10. The CDR3 extends over 14 amino acids. The CDR3 region is CASRGTGLAGEQYF. In DNA, the CDR3 is TGTGCCAGCCGGGGCACCGGACTAGCGGGTGAGCAGTACTTC.

V gene TRBV7-9 combines with J gene TRBJ2-1; D is ambiguous. Trimming cost V 5 bases and J 6 bases, with 11 bases left between them. The CDR3 sequence is 13 residues long. Germline V lookup: CDR1 SEHNR, CDR2 FQNEAQ (reference sequence). In DNA, the CDR3 is TGTGCCAGCAGCACCGGTTACTGCAATGAGCAGTTCTTC. Encoded protein: CASSTGYCNEQFF.

There are a few counts of this clonotype. The chain has TRBV11-2 and TRBJ1-4; D gene uncertain. V dropped 3 bases and J dropped 8 bases, with 10 bases sitting between them. Germline CDR1 and CDR2: SGHAT and FQNNGV. This CDR3 comprises 13 residues. CDR3 region: CASSFRPDEKLFF. CDR3 nucleotides: TGTGCCAGCAGCTTCCGGCCGGACGAAAAACTGTTTTTT.

This clonotype was seen a handful of times. The V gene is TRBV4-1, the J gene TRBJ2-1; 12 bases fit TRBD2. Germline assignment: CDR1 MGHRA and CDR2 YSYEKL. J lost 4 bases, V lost 0 bases, and 4 bases had no gene match. CDR3 size: 17 residues. The CDR3 is CASSQELAGGPYNEQFF. The CDR3 DNA is TGCGCCAGCAGCCAAGAACTAGCGGGGGGACCTTACAATGAGCAGTTCTTC.

This sequence joins TRBV19 and TRBJ2-2; D is unresolved. Germline values: CDR1 LNHDA, CDR2 SQIVND (reference sequence). This CDR3 has 14 amino acids. V lost 1 base and J lost 1, with 4 bases in between. The CDR3 nucleotides are TGTGCCAGTAGTATAGGATGGAACACCGGGGAGCTGTTTTTT. It translates to CASSIGWNTGELFF.

This clonotype was recorded at least ten times. The rearrangement joins TRBV4-2 to TRBJ2-3; TRBD1 matches 7 bases. There are 18 residues in the CDR3. CDR1 and CDR2 (germline): LGHNA, YNFKEQ. Trimming removed 0 bases from V and 2 bases from J; junction bases left unmatched: 11. The CDR3 protein is CASSQDIRTTGLTDTQYF. The CDR3 nucleotides read TGTGCCAGCAGCCAAGATATTCGGACGACAGGGCTCACAGATACGCAGTATTTT.